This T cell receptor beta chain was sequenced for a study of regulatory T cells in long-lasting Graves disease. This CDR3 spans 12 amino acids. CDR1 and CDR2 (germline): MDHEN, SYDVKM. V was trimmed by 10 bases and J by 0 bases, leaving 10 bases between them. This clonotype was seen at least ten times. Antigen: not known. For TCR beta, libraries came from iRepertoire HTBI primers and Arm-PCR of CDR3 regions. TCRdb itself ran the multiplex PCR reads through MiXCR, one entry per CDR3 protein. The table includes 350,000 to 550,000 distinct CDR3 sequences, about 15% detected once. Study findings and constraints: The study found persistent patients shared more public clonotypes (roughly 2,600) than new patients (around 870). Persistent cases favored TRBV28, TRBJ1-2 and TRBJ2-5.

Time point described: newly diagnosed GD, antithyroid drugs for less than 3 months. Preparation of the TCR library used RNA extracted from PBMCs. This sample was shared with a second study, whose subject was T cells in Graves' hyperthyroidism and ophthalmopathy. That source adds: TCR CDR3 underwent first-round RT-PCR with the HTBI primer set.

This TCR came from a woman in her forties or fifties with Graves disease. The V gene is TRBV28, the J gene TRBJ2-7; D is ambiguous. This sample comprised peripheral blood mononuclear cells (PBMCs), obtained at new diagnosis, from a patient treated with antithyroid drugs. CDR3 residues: CATTIPSYEQYF. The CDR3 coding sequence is TGTGCCACCACAATCCCCTCCTACGAGCAGTACTTC.